In its sample, the clone carrying this T cell receptor beta chain was seen once. This record comes from a study of cytomegalovirus exposure and HLA in healthy donors. V lost 2 bases to trimming and J lost 7 bases; unmatched junction nucleotides: 5. Germline values: CDR1 KGHSH, CDR2 LQKENI. The CDR3 length is 14 residues. A multiplex PCR was run with 60 Vbeta primers and 13 Jbeta primers. The repertoire was sequenced with immunoSEQ multiplex PCR; TCRdb's copy has only in-frame clones and lacks some. This table holds around 150,000 clones, about 82% found once. The chain joins TRBV18 to TRBJ2-1; TRBD2 matches 7 bases. Sequenced: PBMCs. The receptor was isolated from a male donor in good health and CMV-seronegative. The CDR3 sequence is CASSPGLAENEQFF. The CDR3 DNA is TGTGCCAGCTCACCAGGGCTAGCGGAGAATGAGCAGTTCTTC.